Below, 32 T cell receptor beta chains from the same sample are listed, as sequenced in a study of blood T cell repertoires in COVID-19. Assay used: immunoSEQ multiplex PCR; TCRdb lists only in-frame clones, some missing. In the table there are fewer than 700,000 clones, about 88% of which are singletons. Input material: peripheral blood. The receptors were sampled from a woman between 50 and 59 years old with COVID-19, enrolled during active disease.

This sequence joins TRBV6-2 or TRBV6-3 and TRBJ2-3; TRBD2 is a possible D gene (5 bases). V gave up 6 bases and J gave up 8 bases, with 12 bases separating them. Germline values: CDR1 MNHEY, CDR2 SVGEGT. The CDR3 covers 12 residues. CDR3 amino acids: CASSQNAGTQYF. The CDR3 nucleotides read TGTGCCAGCAGCCAGAATGCGGGTACGCAGTATTTT.

V gene TRBV5-4 combines with J gene TRBJ2-2, with TRBD1 identical over 8 bases. The length of the CDR3 is 16 residues. Trimming at V came to 1 base and at J to 4 bases, leaving 6 bases not matched to a gene. Germline CDR1 reads SGHNT; CDR2 reads YYREEE (reference sequence). CDR3: CASSLNRGVVTGELFF. The CDR3 DNA is TGTGCCAGCAGCTTGAACAGGGGGGTGGTCACCGGGGAGCTGTTTTTT.

The V and J genes are TRBV10-3 and TRBJ1-1; 11 bases match TRBD1. This CDR3 is built from 14 residues. From germline, CDR1 is ENHRY and CDR2 SYGVKD. Trimming removed 6 bases from V and 1 base from J; junction bases left unmatched: 1. The CDR3 protein is CAIRGQGANTEAFF. Here the CDR3 DNA reads TGTGCCATCAGAGGACAGGGGGCGAACACTGAAGCTTTCTTT.

Notes on this clone: A junction end diverges from the germline sequence, so it may reflect a read error. The chain employs TRBV6-1 and TRBJ1-2, with TRBD1 matching over 12 bases. Germline loops: CDR1 MNHNS, CDR2 SASEGT. The CDR3 covers 17 residues. CDR3 amino acids: CASSEGGQGAGIYGYTF. CDR3 sequence (DNA): TGTGCCAGCAGCGAAGGGGGACAGGGGGCAGGAATATATGGCTACACCTTC.

V is TRBV11-1 and J is TRBJ2-3; no firm D call. This CDR3 spans 12 amino acids. The germline CDR1 and CDR2 sequences are SGHAT and FQDESV (reference sequence). V was shortened by 0 bases and J by 6 bases, with 4 bases between the two germline ends. The CDR3: CASSLAGDTQYF. CDR3 bases: TGTGCCAGCAGCTTAGCCGGGGATACGCAGTATTTT.

The chain couples TRBV12-5 to TRBJ2-1; the match to TRBD2 covers 10 bases. The CDR3 is 17 amino acids. The trim removed 6 bases at V and 5 bases at J, leaving 13 bases unmatched. Germline V gene lookup returns CDR1 LGHNT and CDR2 FRNRAP. The CDR3, as DNA: TGTGCTAGTGGCCTTACCATACAGGGACTAGCGAACAATGAGCAGTTCTTC. Amino acids: CASGLTIQGLANNEQFF.

CDR3 loop: CAINSGTGNYGYTF. Here the CDR3 DNA reads TGTGCCATCAACTCCGGGACAGGGAACTATGGCTACACCTTC. The chain combines TRBV10-3 with TRBJ1-2, with TRBD1 matching 9 bases. V dropped 7 bases and J dropped 2; count of bases not matched to a gene: 5. Germline assignment: CDR1 ENHRY and CDR2 SYGVKD. The CDR3 has 14 amino acids.

The chain recombines TRBV18 with TRBJ1-1, with no clear D. Trimming removed 2 bases from V and 3 bases from J, with 7 bases in between. The germline CDR1 and CDR2 sequences are KGHSH and LQKENI. This CDR3 contains 13 residues. The CDR3 loop reads CASSPGEDTEAFF. The CDR3 region has the DNA TGTGCCAGCTCACCAGGGGAGGACACTGAAGCTTTCTTT.

The gene calls are TRBV18 and TRBJ1-6; the D is unclear. The V and J ends lost 3 bases and 7 bases respectively, with 7 bases between them. The CDR3 spans 13 residues. Per the germline V gene, CDR1 is KGHSH and CDR2 is LQKENI. This chain's CDR3 is CASSPENNSPLHF. The CDR3 DNA reads as TGTGCCAGCTCACCCGAGAACAATTCACCCCTCCACTTT. Full variable domain (outside the CDR3, taken from reference TRBV18 and TRBJ1-6): NAGVMQNPRHLVRRRGQEARLRCSPMKGHSHVYWYRQLPEEGLKFMVYLQKENIIDESGMPKERFSAEFPKEGPSILRIQQVVRGDSAAYFCASSPENNSPLHFGNGTRLTVT.

Only a few counts were recorded for this clone. This chain connects TRBV5-1 to TRBJ1-2; 7 nucleotides line up with TRBD1. Looked up from germline, CDR1 is SGHRS and CDR2 is YFSETQ. The CDR3 contains 16 residues. J was trimmed by 2 bases and V by 2 bases; bases with no gene match: 9. The CDR3 here is CASSFPDREANYGYTF. CDR3 nucleotides: TGCGCCAGCAGCTTCCCTGACAGGGAAGCGAACTATGGCTACACCTTC.

The rearrangement links TRBV19 to TRBJ2-6, with D uncertain. Trimming took off 2 bases at V and 2 bases at J, with 13 bases between the two ends. Germline lookup yields CDR1 LNHDA and CDR2 SQIVND (reference sequence). The CDR3 loop spans 17 amino acids. Here the CDR3 reads CASSISLQSTGANVLTF. In DNA form, the CDR3 reads TGTGCCAGTAGTATAAGCCTCCAATCGACTGGGGCCAACGTCCTGACTTTC.

V gene TRBV9 combines with J gene TRBJ2-7, with 9 bases lining up with TRBD1. The CDR3 loop spans 14 amino acids. The V gene end was trimmed by 4 bases and the J gene end by 5 bases; junction bases not matched to a gene: 7. Germline V lookup: CDR1 SGDLS, CDR2 YYNGEE. CDR3 in DNA: TGTGCCAGCAGCCACGCGACAGGGGGTGACGAGCAGTACTTC. Encoded protein: CASSHATGGDEQYF.

This clone is a singleton in its sample. This chain links TRBV6-5 with TRBJ1-4; the match to TRBD1 covers 8 bases. The CDR3 has 14 residues. From germline, CDR1 is MNHEY and CDR2 SVGAGI. The ends lost 4 bases at V and 7 bases at J; junction bases unmatched: 5. The DNA for the CDR3 is TGTGCCAGCAGTTCGACAGGGGCAGGTGAAAAACTGTTTTTT. Translated, it gives CASSSTGAGEKLFF.

The V gene is TRBV11-2, the J gene TRBJ2-1; 10 bases agree with TRBD1. Per germline, CDR1 SGHAT and CDR2 FQNNGV. V gave up 7 bases and J gave up 9 bases; unmatched junction bases: 18. This CDR3 has 17 residues. CDR3 protein: CASTKSRGQGTVFEQFF. The CDR3 nucleotides are TGTGCCAGCACCAAATCTCGGGGACAGGGGACAGTTTTTGAGCAGTTCTTC.

The genes are TRBV24-1 and TRBJ1-5, with no clear D. The CDR3 totals 12 residues. V was clipped by 5 bases and J by 7 bases, with 8 bases between them. Looked up from germline, CDR1 is KGHDR and CDR2 is SFDVKD. The CDR3 nucleotides read TGTGCCACCAGTGCCTCGGGGCAGCCCCAGCATTTT. Translated, it gives CATSASGQPQHF.

The chain combines TRBV24-1 with TRBJ2-5; D is unclear. V was cut by 6 bases and J by 7 bases, with 17 bases left in between. The V gene's germline CDR1 is KGHDR and CDR2 SFDVKD. CDR3 length: 14 amino acids. The CDR3 bases are TGTGCCACCAGTTCCGCGGTGGCAACCGGGACCCAGTACTTC. It specifies CATSSAVATGTQYF.

The chain couples TRBV19 to TRBJ2-2; TRBD2 is a possible D gene (6 bases). CDR3 length: 17 residues. Germline V gene lookup returns CDR1 LNHDA and CDR2 SQIVND (reference sequence). Trimming took off 3 bases at V and 6 bases at J, with 20 bases between the two ends. The CDR3 loop reads CASSITGDTVGAGELFF. The CDR3 coding sequence is TGTGCCAGTAGTATCACGGGGGATACAGTCGGGGCCGGGGAGCTGTTTTTT.

The chain recombines TRBV30 with TRBJ2-7, with D perhaps TRBD1 (6 bases). The germline V gene has CDR1 GTSNPN and CDR2 SVGIG (reference sequence). The CDR3 covers 12 residues. Deletions cut 2 bases from V and 4 bases from J, with 9 bases between. Here the CDR3 DNA reads TGTGCCTGGAGTCAAGGGGGTTACGAGCAGTACTTC. It yields the protein CAWSQGGYEQYF.

This clone was detected only once. The chain couples TRBV10-3 to TRBJ1-2, with 7 bases aligning to TRBD1. V lost 0 bases to trimming and J lost 1 base; unmatched junction nucleotides: 5. The length of the CDR3 is 16 residues. Germline CDR1 ENHRY, CDR2 SYGVKD. The chain's CDR3 is CAISESGTDINYGYTF. The CDR3 DNA reads TGTGCCATCAGTGAGTCCGGGACAGATATTAACTATGGCTACACCTTC.

This chain connects TRBV2 to TRBJ2-7, with 8 bases lining up with TRBD1. CDR3 length: 15 residues. The J segment lost 4 bases and the V segment lost 5 bases, leaving 10 bases of the junction unmatched. The germline gives CDR1 SNHLY, CDR2 FYNNEI. The CDR3 nucleotides read TGTGCCAGCAGTAGGAGCCGGGACAGGACTTACGAGCAGTACTTC. This sequence encodes CASSRSRDRTYEQYF.

The gene calls are TRBV18 and TRBJ1-5; the D is unclear. This CDR3 has 13 amino acids. Germline V gene data show CDR1 as KGHSH and CDR2 as LQKENI. The V end was cut by 3 bases, the J end by 1 base, with 4 bases between. The CDR3 protein is CASSPQSNQPQHF. DNA for the CDR3: TGTGCCAGCTCACCGCAGAGCAATCAGCCCCAGCATTTT.

This clone was seen just once. The chain joins TRBV4-1 to TRBJ1-1; 9 bases are shared with TRBD1. Per germline, CDR1 MGHRA and CDR2 YSYEKL. The CDR3 has 22 residues. V dropped 6 bases and J dropped 4; count of bases not matched to a gene: 30. CDR3 DNA sequence: TGCGCCAGCAGTCCAGATAAGGGGAGAATTAACAGGGGGCTTATATCGGGCACTGAAGCTTTCTTT. It yields the protein CASSPDKGRINRGLISGTEAFF.

V and J are TRBV7-7 and TRBJ1-1, with 7 bases matching TRBD1. V lost 11 bases and J lost 1; bases outside the gene matches: 7. The CDR3 consists of 13 residues. Germline lookup yields CDR1 SSHAT and CDR2 FNYEAQ (reference sequence). The CDR3 loop is CAVYRTGNTEAFF. CDR3 nucleotide sequence: TGTGCCGTTTATCGGACAGGGAACACTGAAGCTTTCTTT.

The chain employs TRBV6-6 and TRBJ2-7, with TRBD1 matching over 10 bases. CDR3 length: 14 amino acids. The germline CDR1 and CDR2 sequences are MNHNY and SVGAGI (reference sequence). V shed 8 bases, J shed 8 bases, and the junction held 12 bases outside the gene matches. The CDR3 nucleotides read TGTGCCAGCGTCTTGGACAGGGGGTCTACTCAGCAGTACTTC. Protein product: CASVLDRGSTQQYF.

The chain has TRBV4-2 and TRBJ1-6; 10 bases line up with TRBD1. The CDR3 has 16 amino acids. Germline values: CDR1 LGHNA, CDR2 YNFKEQ. The junction had 3 bases not matched to a gene; V was cut back by 0 bases and J by 7 bases. The CDR3 is CASSQDPGQGNSPLHF. CDR3 coding DNA: TGTGCCAGCAGCCAAGATCCGGGACAGGGGAATTCACCCCTCCACTTT.

The CDR3 region has the DNA TGTGCCAGTAGGCAGGGGACGGAAGAGACCCAGTACTTC. Translating gives CASRQGTEETQYF. The chain joins TRBV19 to TRBJ2-5, with D tentatively TRBD1 (6 bases). V was shortened by 6 bases and J by 3 bases, with 11 bases between the two germline ends. Looked up from germline, CDR1 is LNHDA and CDR2 is SQIVND (reference sequence). The CDR3 length is 13 residues.

The genes are TRBV30 and TRBJ1-2; the D gene is possibly TRBD1 (5 bases). The CDR3 is made up of 12 amino acids. The V gene's germline CDR1 is GTSNPN and CDR2 SVGIG (reference sequence). Trimming shortened V by 2 bases and J by 6 bases, and 10 bases separated the two germline ends. CDR3 DNA sequence: TGTGCCTGGAGTATGGGGGGGAATGGCTACACCTTC. It codes for CAWSMGGNGYTF.

The chain employs TRBV2 and TRBJ2-7; a weak D match, TRBD1 (5 bases). Trimming shortened V by 3 bases and J by 6 bases, and 15 bases separated the two germline ends. The CDR3 sequence is 14 residues long. CDR1 and CDR2 (germline): SNHLY, FYNNEI. This CDR3 is CASSDSAGPSEQYF. CDR3 bases: TGTGCCAGCAGTGATTCTGCAGGGCCAAGCGAGCAGTACTTC.

This clone was seen a few times. The chain employs TRBV4-1 and TRBJ1-2; the match to TRBD1 covers 10 bases. Germline lookup yields CDR1 MGHRA and CDR2 YSYEKL. The CDR3 contains 15 residues. V gave up 5 bases and J gave up 4 bases; unmatched junction bases: 7. The DNA for the CDR3 is TGCGCCAGCAGCTACCGGGACAGGGGCATCTATGGCTACACCTTC. Translating gives CASSYRDRGIYGYTF.

This clone was found once. This sequence joins TRBV4-1 and TRBJ2-7; 8 bases fit TRBD1. The CDR3 consists of 15 residues. The ends lost 0 bases at V and 3 bases at J; junction bases unmatched: 4. The germline V gene encodes CDR1 MGHRA and CDR2 YSYEKL. CDR3 sequence: CASSQDGTGYYEQYF. The CDR3, as DNA: TGCGCCAGCAGCCAAGATGGGACAGGCTACTACGAGCAGTACTTC.

In DNA, the CDR3 is TGTGCCAGCAGCTGGGACAGCTCTGGGGCCAACGTCCTGACTTTC. Protein sequence: CASSWDSSGANVLTF. The J gene is TRBJ2-6, the V gene TRBV5-6, with TRBD1 identical over 7 bases. V was pared by 3 bases and J by 0 bases, with 0 bases of the junction left unmatched. The CDR3 has 15 amino acids. Germline CDR1 and CDR2: SGHDT and YYEEEE.

The V call is TRBV28, the J call TRBJ1-2; the match to TRBD1 covers 11 bases. Looked up from germline, CDR1 is MDHEN and CDR2 is SYDVKM. This CDR3 is built from 14 residues. V shed 4 bases, J shed 6 bases, and the junction held 4 bases outside the gene matches. For the CDR3, the DNA is TGTGCCAGCAGTTCGGGACAGGGGGAGGATGGCTACACCTTC. Translating it yields CASSSGQGEDGYTF.